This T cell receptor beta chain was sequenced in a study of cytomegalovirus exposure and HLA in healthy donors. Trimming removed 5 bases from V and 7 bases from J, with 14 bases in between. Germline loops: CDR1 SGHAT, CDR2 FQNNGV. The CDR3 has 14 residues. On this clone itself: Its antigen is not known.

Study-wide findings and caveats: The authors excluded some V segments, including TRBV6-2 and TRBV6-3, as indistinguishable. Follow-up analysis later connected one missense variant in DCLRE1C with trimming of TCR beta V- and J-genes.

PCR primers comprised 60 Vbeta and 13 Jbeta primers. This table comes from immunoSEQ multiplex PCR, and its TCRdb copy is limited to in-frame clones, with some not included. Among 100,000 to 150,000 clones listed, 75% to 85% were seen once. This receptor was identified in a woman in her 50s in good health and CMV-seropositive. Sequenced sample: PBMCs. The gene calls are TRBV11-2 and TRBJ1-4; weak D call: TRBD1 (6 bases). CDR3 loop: CASSQDSGAEKLFF. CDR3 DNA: TGTGCCAGCAGCCAGGACAGTGGGGCTGAAAAACTGTTTTTT.